This entry describes one T cell receptor (beta chain). V was pared by 3 bases and J by 1 base, with 11 bases between. From germline, CDR1 is SGHAT and CDR2 FQNNGV. This CDR3 is built from 15 residues. Construction of the TCRbeta library involved unique molecular identifiers. TCRdb analysed the PCR reads with MiXCR anew, one entry per CDR3 protein. The data show approximately 350,000 distinct CDR3 sequences, more than 10% seen once. The sample originates from a study of T-cell reconstitution after alpha-beta-depleted transplantation in children. This TCR derives from a human donor who donated a stem cell graft to a child with Fanconi anemia. Sequenced material: PBMCs, taken from the stem cell graft. The V call is TRBV11-2, the J call TRBJ2-3, with a tentative D call TRBD1 (5 bases). CDR3 sequence reads: CASSFNPRGTDTQYF. The CDR3 DNA is TGTGCCAGCAGCTTCAATCCCAGGGGCACAGATACGCAGTATTTT. Looking up the rest from reference TRBV11-2 and TRBJ2-3 gives the full variable domain: EAGVAQSPRYKIIEKRQSVAFWCNPISGHATLYWYQQILGQGPKLLIQFQNNGVVDDSQLPKDRFSAERLKGVDSTLKIQPAKLEDSAVYLCASSFNPRGTDTQYFGPGTRLTVL.